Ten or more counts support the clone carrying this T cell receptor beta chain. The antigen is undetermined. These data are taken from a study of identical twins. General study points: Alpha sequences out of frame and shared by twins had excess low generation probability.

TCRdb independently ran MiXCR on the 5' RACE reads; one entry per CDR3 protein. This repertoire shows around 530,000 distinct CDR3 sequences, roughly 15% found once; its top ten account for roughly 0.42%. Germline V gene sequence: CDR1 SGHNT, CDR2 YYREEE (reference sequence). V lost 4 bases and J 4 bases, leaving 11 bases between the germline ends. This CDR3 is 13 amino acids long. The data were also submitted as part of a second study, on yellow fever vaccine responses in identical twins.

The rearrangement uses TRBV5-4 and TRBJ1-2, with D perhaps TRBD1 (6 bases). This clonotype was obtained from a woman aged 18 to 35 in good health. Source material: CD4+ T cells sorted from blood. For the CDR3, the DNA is TGTGCCAGCAGCCCCGGACAGAGCTATGGCTACACCTTC. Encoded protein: CASSPGQSYGYTF. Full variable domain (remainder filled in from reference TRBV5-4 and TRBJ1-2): ETGVTQSPTHLIKTRGQQVTLRCSSQSGHNTVSWYQQALGQGPQFIFQYYREEENGRGNFPPRFSGLQFPNYSSELNVNALELDDSALYLCASSPGQSYGYTFGSGTRLTVV.